The text below deals with one T cell receptor (beta chain). Antigen specificity is unknown. CDR1 and CDR2 (germline): SGHRS, YFSETQ. The CDR3 runs 16 residues. The V gene end was trimmed by 5 bases and the J gene end by 7 bases; junction bases not matched to a gene: 8. The sample is drawn from a study of PD-1 blockade in classical Hodgkin lymphoma. Findings and caveats of the study: With CD4+ cells, TCR diversity rose significantly by C4D1, but not with CD8+ cells. Relative to healthy donors, newly diagnosed patients reportedly had lower baseline TCR diversity, which was reported as lower still in relapsed/refractory patients. The baseline diversity of complete responders showed similarity to that of newly diagnosed patients.

Time point: cycle 4 day 1 (C4D1), after around six weeks of nivolumab. All the patients suffered relapse after autologous stem cell transplantation, and brentuximab vedotin exposure differed. Clones were read by immunoSEQ multiplex PCR, and TCRdb kept only the in-frame ones, dropping some. The profile covers some 86,000 clones, with 90% appearing a single time and around 2.7% taken by the ten largest. The receptor was isolated from a human donor with classical Hodgkin lymphoma. The material was peripheral blood mononuclear cells (PBMCs), obtained before the fourth cycle of nivolumab. The rearrangement joins TRBV5-1 to TRBJ1-6, with TRBD1 matching 11 bases. The CDR3 region is CASRDRGREGNSPLHF. In nucleotides, the CDR3 is TGCGCCAGCAGGGACAGGGGGCGCGAGGGCAATTCACCCCTCCACTTT.